This T cell receptor (beta chain) is drawn from a study of CXCR3-negative and CXCR3-positive naive CD8 T cells. Using triplicate sorts, approximately 300,000 cells were collected each time from every CD8+ T cell subset. Regarding this clonotype: Its antigen is unidentified.

In preparing the TRB cDNA libraries, 5' RACE with UMI labels was used. TCRdb derives one entry per CDR3 protein from the 5' RACE reads, leaving out DNA. The sample spans some 38,000 distinct CDR3 sequences; the ten largest clones claim roughly 14%. Whole-study results and caveats: Similar TRBV-TRBJ usage characterized naive CXCR3-negative and CXCR3-positive cells; memory cells differed. Comparably high diversity marked both naive subsets, whereas memory CD8+ cells had much lower diversity.

The CDR3 runs to 13 residues. Germline CDR1 reads DFQATT; CDR2 reads SNEGSKA (reference sequence). The clonotype comes from a human donor in good health. Some clones in this sample may be carry-over from other donors' samples. Sequences were obtained from memory CD8+ T cells from blood. The chain recombines TRBV20-1 with TRBJ1-3. The CDR3 spells CSARQGSGNTIYF.